This is a list of T cell receptor beta chains from one sample in a study of cytomegalovirus exposure and HLA in healthy donors. Generated by immunoSEQ multiplex PCR, the TCRdb table keeps only in-frame clones and is missing some. The sample shows about 170,000 clones, approximately 76% of them seen only once. Sequenced: PBMCs. The source is a female donor in good health and CMV-seronegative. Both conserved end residues are part of each CDR3. The order of the fields is D gene, V gene, clone size, J gene, CDR3 DNA, CDR3 protein. A D gene is named only where the DNA matches it firmly. Size is omitted from some rows. Given values are once, few, many or a class for expanded clones.

d_call: TRBD2; v_call: TRBV13; clone_size: -; j_call: TRBJ2-1; cdr3_nt: TGTGCCAGCAGATTGGCGGGGGGGTTGAATGAGCAGTTCTTC; cdr3_aa: CASRLAGGLNEQFF
d_call: -; v_call: TRBV7-9; clone_size: -; j_call: TRBJ1-1; cdr3_nt: TGTGCCAGCAGCTTAAGTCTCGACAGGAGGATCACTGAAGCTTTCTTT; cdr3_aa: CASSLSLDRRITEAFF
d_call: -; v_call: TRBV9; clone_size: -; j_call: TRBJ1-1; cdr3_nt: TGTGCCAGCAGCGTAGACAGCATGAACACTGAAGCTTTCTTT; cdr3_aa: CASSVDSMNTEAFF
d_call: TRBD1; v_call: TRBV6-5; clone_size: few; j_call: TRBJ1-4; cdr3_nt: TGTGCCAGCAGTCCCAGGGGGAAACTGTTTTTT; cdr3_aa: CASSPRGKLFF
d_call: -; v_call: TRBV2; clone_size: few; j_call: TRBJ1-5; cdr3_nt: TGTGCCAGCAGACGGTCCTCGAATCAGCCCCAGCATTTT; cdr3_aa: CASRRSSNQPQHF
d_call: -; v_call: TRBV18; clone_size: -; j_call: TRBJ2-7; cdr3_nt: TGTGCCAGCTCACCGGCTAGCGAGGCCTACGAGCAGTACTTC; cdr3_aa: CASSPASEAYEQYF
d_call: TRBD1; v_call: TRBV5-4; clone_size: few; j_call: TRBJ1-2; cdr3_nt: TGTGCCAGCCTTGACGGGACAGAGGCAGTTGGCTACACCTTC; cdr3_aa: CASLDGTEAVGYTF
d_call: -; v_call: TRBV4-3; clone_size: -; j_call: TRBJ2-1; cdr3_nt: TGCGCCAGCAGCCAGGGAACGGAGGGCCCGTCCTACAATGAGCAGTTCTTC; cdr3_aa: CASSQGTEGPSYNEQFF
d_call: TRBD1; v_call: TRBV6-1; clone_size: few; j_call: TRBJ1-2; cdr3_nt: TGTGCCAGCAGTCCTCGGACAGGGGCGGATGGCTACACCTTC; cdr3_aa: CASSPRTGADGYTF
d_call: TRBD2; v_call: TRBV5-1; clone_size: -; j_call: TRBJ2-7; cdr3_nt: TGCGCCAGCAGCCCGGCTAGCGGGGGGGCCTACGAGCAGTACTTC; cdr3_aa: CASSPASGGAYEQYF
d_call: TRBD1; v_call: TRBV6-1; clone_size: few; j_call: TRBJ1-2; cdr3_nt: TGTGCCAGCAGTGAAGCGGGACAGGGCTATGGCTACACCTTC; cdr3_aa: CASSEAGQGYGYTF
d_call: -; v_call: TRBV7-6; clone_size: -; j_call: TRBJ2-7; cdr3_nt: TGTGCCAGCAGCTTAGGCGGCGAGAACTCCTACGAGCAGTACTTC; cdr3_aa: CASSLGGENSYEQYF
d_call: TRBD1; v_call: TRBV19; clone_size: few; j_call: TRBJ1-5; cdr3_nt: TGTGCCAGCACGGACAGGGGAGGCAATCAGCCCCAGCATTTT; cdr3_aa: CASTDRGGNQPQHF
d_call: -; v_call: TRBV7-3; clone_size: -; j_call: TRBJ2-1; cdr3_nt: TGTGCCAGCAGCCATTCTAGGGGGAGCTCCTACAATGAGCAGTTCTTC; cdr3_aa: CASSHSRGSSYNEQFF
d_call: -; v_call: TRBV5-1; clone_size: -; j_call: TRBJ1-1; cdr3_nt: TGCGCCAGCAGCTTGGAGCGGCCGAACACTGAAGCTTTCTTT; cdr3_aa: CASSLERPNTEAFF
d_call: -; v_call: TRBV19; clone_size: -; j_call: TRBJ2-1; cdr3_nt: TGTGCCAGTAGTATTAATGCCCGGTCCAATGAGCAGTTCTTC; cdr3_aa: CASSINARSNEQFF
d_call: TRBD2; v_call: TRBV6-5; clone_size: -; j_call: TRBJ2-3; cdr3_nt: TGTGCCAGCAGAACCGGGACTAGCGGGCAGGGTACGCAGTATTTT; cdr3_aa: CASRTGTSGQGTQYF
d_call: TRBD1; v_call: TRBV5-4; clone_size: -; j_call: TRBJ1-2; cdr3_nt: TGTGCCAGCAGCTGGGGAGACAGGGGCATAGGTGGCTACACCTTC; cdr3_aa: CASSWGDRGIGGYTF
d_call: -; v_call: TRBV21-1; clone_size: few; j_call: TRBJ2-2; cdr3_nt: TGTGCCAGCAGCAAACCCACAGTCACCGGGGAGCTGTTTTTT; cdr3_aa: CASSKPTVTGELFF
d_call: -; v_call: TRBV6-5; clone_size: -; j_call: TRBJ1-6; cdr3_nt: TGTGCCAGCAAACGCAGGGCTGATTCACCCCTCCACTTT; cdr3_aa: CASKRRADSPLHF
d_call: TRBD2; v_call: TRBV30; clone_size: -; j_call: TRBJ2-1; cdr3_nt: TGTGCCTGGAGTGTAACACTAGCGGGAGGGAATGAGCAGTTCTTC; cdr3_aa: CAWSVTLAGGNEQFF
d_call: -; v_call: TRBV5-4; clone_size: -; j_call: TRBJ2-7; cdr3_nt: TGTGCCAGCACCCCTGCGGGAACCTACGAGCAGTACTTC; cdr3_aa: CASTPAGTYEQYF
d_call: -; v_call: TRBV2; clone_size: once; j_call: TRBJ1-1; cdr3_nt: TGTGCCAGCAGTGCCACCAGGGGGAACACTGAAGCTTTCTTT; cdr3_aa: CASSATRGNTEAFF
d_call: -; v_call: TRBV13; clone_size: once; j_call: TRBJ1-6; cdr3_nt: TGTGCCAGCAGCTTAGATTCAAATTCACCCCTCCACTTT; cdr3_aa: CASSLDSNSPLHF
d_call: -; v_call: TRBV5-1; clone_size: -; j_call: TRBJ2-5; cdr3_nt: TGCGCCAGCAGCCTGGTGCGTCGGTCGCAACAAGAGACCCAGTACTTC; cdr3_aa: CASSLVRRSQQETQYF
d_call: -; v_call: TRBV5-1; clone_size: -; j_call: TRBJ2-5; cdr3_nt: TGCGCCAGCAGCTTTTCTGAGACCCAGTACTTC; cdr3_aa: CASSFSETQYF
d_call: -; v_call: TRBV9; clone_size: -; j_call: TRBJ1-1; cdr3_nt: TGTGCCAGCAGTATACAAGGGGCCGGCACTGAAGCTTTCTTT; cdr3_aa: CASSIQGAGTEAFF
d_call: TRBD1; v_call: TRBV5-4; clone_size: -; j_call: TRBJ2-5; cdr3_nt: TGTGCCAGCAGCCACGGACAGGCTCGCACCCAAGAGACCCAGTACTTC; cdr3_aa: CASSHGQARTQETQYF